A single TCR beta chain is shown here with its context. Recovery among Cohort 3 donors was established by two negative PCRs, clearance, or symptom resolution. The data originate from a study of blood T cell repertoires in COVID-19. The overall study: Nucleic acid was either cDNA or gDNA, and it came from T cells, B-cell-depleted T cells, or PBMCs.

Assay used: immunoSEQ multiplex PCR; TCRdb lists only in-frame clones, some missing. The sample shows about 300,000 clones, 85% of them seen only once. The CDR3 totals 13 residues. Germline CDR1 and CDR2: MDHEN and SYDVKM. The V gene end was trimmed by 8 bases and the J gene end by 4 bases; junction bases not matched to a gene: 4. The receptor comes from a woman aged 45-59 years who had recovered from COVID-19. Sequencing used PBMCs or T cells enriched from blood (not recorded which). J is TRBJ1-4 and V is TRBV28, with TRBD1 matching over 7 bases. CDR3 amino acids: CASGDSNNEKLFF. The CDR3 DNA follows: TGTGCCAGCGGGGACAGCAATAATGAAAAACTGTTTTTT.